These T cell receptor beta chains were read from a single sample in a study of shared clonotypes between healthy human individuals. Sequencing was performed with immunoSEQ multiplex PCR; in TCRdb, only in-frame clones are kept and a portion is missing. The table has some 510,000 clones, 79% seen once. What was sequenced was PBMCs. These receptors all stem from a middle-aged woman in good health. Some clones in this sample may be carry-over from other donors' samples. Each CDR3 is given with its conserved first and last residue. D genes are given only for firm matches. Clone size, where shown, is once, few, many, or a class for clones that have expanded.

V gene	D gene	J gene	clone size	CDR3 DNA	CDR3 protein
TRBV6-4	.	TRBJ1-1	.	TGTGCCAGCAGTTACTCGGGCGGAGGACCGAACACTGAAGCTTTCTTT	CASSYSGGGPNTEAFF
TRBV7-3	TRBD2	TRBJ2-1	.	TGTGCCAGCAGCTTAATTCGGTCAGCGGGAGTTGGTAATGAGCAGTTCTTC	CASSLIRSAGVGNEQFF
TRBV7-3	TRBD2	TRBJ2-3	.	TGTGCCAGCAGCCAGGGACTAGCGGGCACAGATACGCAGTATTTT	CASSQGLAGTDTQYF
TRBV5-1	.	TRBJ2-7	.	TGCGCCAGCAGCGGACTGACAGGCCGCGGGCACGAGCAGTACTTC	CASSGLTGRGHEQYF
TRBV28	.	TRBJ1-2	.	TGTGCCAGCAGTACCCGGGACACGGCTGCATGGGGGTACGGCTACACCTTC	CASSTRDTAAWGYGYTF
TRBV5-4	.	TRBJ1-1	.	TGTGCCAGCAGCCTCGCTGTCGGGGTGAGCACTGAAGCTTTCTTT	CASSLAVGVSTEAFF
TRBV5-6	TRBD2	TRBJ2-2	few	TGTGCCAGCAGCTTGGGGGGACTAGCGGGATGGACCGGGGAGCTGTTTTTT	CASSLGGLAGWTGELFF
TRBV5-1	.	TRBJ2-7	.	TGCGCCAGCAGCTTGGCTGACAGCTTTTCCGAGCAGTACTTC	CASSLADSFSEQYF
TRBV9	.	TRBJ1-1	few	TGTGCCAGCAGCCCACGAACAGGGAGGAACACTGAAGCTTTCTTT	CASSPRTGRNTEAFF
TRBV7-6	.	TRBJ1-3	.	TGTGCCAGCAGTGCAGTATTGGGACACACGCTCTCTGGAAACACCATATATTTT	CASSAVLGHTLSGNTIYF
TRBV6-1	TRBD1	TRBJ2-6	.	TGTGCCAGCAGTGAATTATGGGTTGGGACAGGGGGCACTGGGGCCAACGTCCTGACTTTC	CASSELWVGTGGTGANVLTF
TRBV19	.	TRBJ1-2	.	TGTGCCAGTAGTATACGGGCGTCTACAAATGGCTACACCTTC	CASSIRASTNGYTF
TRBV7-2	.	TRBJ2-5	few	TGTGCCAGCAGCTTAGCCAGGGGGGTCGAGACCCAGTACTTC	CASSLARGVETQYF
TRBV28	TRBD1	TRBJ2-7	.	TGTGCCAGCAGCTCTGGACAGGCTTACTCCTACGAGCAGTACTTC	CASSSGQAYSYEQYF
TRBV28	TRBD2	TRBJ2-1	.	TGTGCCAGCGACGGGACTAGCGGGACCAATGAGCAGTTCTTC	CASDGTSGTNEQFF
TRBV18	TRBD1	TRBJ2-5	.	TGTGCCAGCTCACCGGGACAGGGGCTTCAGGGGTTCCAAGAGACCCAGTACTTC	CASSPGQGLQGFQETQYF
TRBV30	.	TRBJ2-5	.	TGTGCCTGGAGCAGTGGCGAGACCCAGTACTTC	CAWSSGETQYF